This passage covers 10 T cell receptor beta chains from one sample sequenced in a study of T cell clonality in common variable immunodeficiency. Clones were sequenced by immunoSEQ multiplex PCR, and TCRdb holds only the in-frame ones, with some missing. Reported are roughly 40,000 clones, none seen only once; the ten largest carry around 2.8%. The sample consisted of peripheral blood mononuclear cells. The receptors here all came from a person aged 18 to 75 in good health.

In its sample, this clone was seen a few times. The read comes to an end 3 residues before the CDR3 does, leaving the germline J gene to fill in the end. This chain links TRBV11-2 with TRBJ1-4; D not certain. The CDR3 covers 14 residues. CDR1 is SGHAT, CDR2 FQNNGV, per germline. With 6 bases removed from V and 5 bases from J, the gap between germline ends came to 13 bases. The sequenced part of the CDR3 DNA is TGTGCCAGCAGGCGGGGAATCTTAAATGAAAAA. It yields the protein CASRRGILNEK. The full CDR3 reads CASRRGILNEKLFF.

With respect to this clone: The CDR3 goes on 3 residues after the read ends, and that part is filled in from the germline J gene. The V gene is TRBV19, the J gene TRBJ2-1; 9 bases are a match to TRBD2. V lost 4 bases to trimming and J lost 4 bases; unmatched junction nucleotides: 5. The CDR3 loop spans 15 amino acids. The V gene's germline CDR1 is LNHDA and CDR2 SQIVND (reference sequence). The CDR3 protein is CASSRLAVKYNEQFF. CDR3 DNA (partial): TGTGCCAGTAGTAGACTAGCGGTTAAATACAATGAG.

This clone occurred many times. This CDR3 reads CASSLQGAGGYTF. The DNA read from the CDR3 is TGTGCCAGCAGTCTACAGGGGGCCGGGGGC. V gene TRBV2 combines with J gene TRBJ1-2, with 9 bases aligning to TRBD1. The sequenced fragment ends 3 residues before the CDR3 boundary, so the rest is inferred from the germline J gene. Germline CDR1 is SNHLY and CDR2 is FYNNEI. The CDR3 totals 13 residues.

In the case of this clone: The read ends 3 residues before the CDR3 terminus; that terminus is restored from the germline J gene. The chain combines TRBV5-5 with TRBJ1-2; 8 bases are a match to TRBD1. CDR1 and CDR2 (germline): SGHKS, YYEKEE (reference sequence). Trimming removed 6 bases from V and 5 bases from J; junction bases left unmatched: 9. CDR3 size: 14 residues. The CDR3 here is CASTPTGAGYGYTF. The CDR3 bases that were read are TGTGCCAGCACTCCGACAGGGGCAGGATATGGC. Looking up the rest from reference TRBV5-5 and TRBJ1-2 gives the full variable domain: DAGVTQSPTHLIKTRGQQVTLRCSPISGHKSVSWYQQVLGQGPQFIFQYYEKEERGRGNFPDRFSARQFPNYSSELNVNALLLGDSALYLCASTPTGAGYGYTFGSGTRLTVV.

About this clone: With the read ending 3 residues before the CDR3 end, the germline J gene is used to fill in that end. The rearrangement joins TRBV20-1 to TRBJ1-5; 10 positions agree with TRBD1. Germline V gene lookup returns CDR1 DFQATT and CDR2 SNEGSKA (reference sequence). Germline trimming cut 5 bases from V and 6 bases from J; bases unmatched to any gene: 10. This CDR3 has 15 amino acids. The DNA read from the CDR3 is TGCAGTGCTGCAATGGGACAGGGGCATCGTCAGCCC. It yields the protein CSAAMGQGHRQP. The entire CDR3 protein reads CSAAMGQGHRQPQHF.

This clone was recorded at least ten times. The CDR3 end is not reached by the read, which stops 3 residues before it; the germline J gene fills it in. The V call is TRBV2, the J call TRBJ2-1; D not resolved. Trimming cost V 1 base and J 2 bases, with 6 bases left between them. Looked up from germline, CDR1 is SNHLY and CDR2 is FYNNEI. The CDR3 loop spans 14 amino acids. The CDR3 DNA, read in part, is TGTGCCAGCAGTGAAGTAGTAACCTACAATGAG. It is translated as CASSEVVTYNE. The full CDR3 sequence reads CASSEVVTYNEQFF.

Comments on this clone: The read is 3 residues too short to cover the CDR3 end, so that end is filled in from the germline J gene. V and J are TRBV7-2 and TRBJ2-3; the match to TRBD1 covers 9 bases. Germline CDR1 SGHTA, CDR2 FQGNSA. This CDR3 is 15 amino acids long. Incomplete CDR3 DNA: TGTGCCAGCAGCTTAGCACAGGGGGCGCGGGAGACG. Residues: CASSLAQGARET. The entire CDR3 sequence reads CASSLAQGARETQYF.

This clone showed up just a few times. CDR3 sequence reads: CASSTTRSYEQYF. CDR3 bases read: TGTGCCAGCAGTACGACTAGGTCCTACGAG. V is TRBV2 and J is TRBJ2-7, with TRBD2 as a possible D gene (6 bases). Coverage ceases 3 residues before the CDR3 finishes, and the germline J gene fills in the end. Looked up from germline, CDR1 is SNHLY and CDR2 is FYNNEI. V was shortened by 5 bases and J by 1 base, with 9 bases between the two germline ends. This CDR3 comprises 13 residues.

The sample holds many counts of this clone. Read sequence stops 3 residues before the CDR3 end, and the germline J gene provides the missing end. The rearrangement links TRBV5-1 to TRBJ2-1; TRBD2 matches at 11 bases. V dropped 2 bases and J dropped 6; count of bases not matched to a gene: 4. Germline V gene lookup returns CDR1 SGHRS and CDR2 YFSETQ. This CDR3 comprises 15 residues. Here the CDR3 reads CASSLLAGARNEQFF. The part of the CDR3 DNA that was read is TGCGCCAGCAGCTTACTAGCGGGAGCCCGCAATGAG.

On this clone itself: The CDR3 extends 3 residues past the end of the read, so its final part is completed from the germline J gene. The rearrangement links TRBV5-3 to TRBJ2-7; D gene unclear. TRBV5-3 is sorted into the ORF group, with uncertain function. The CDR3 is 12 residues long. Between the trimmed V and J ends, which lost 3 bases and 0 bases, there was a span of 4 bases. CDR3 bases read: TGTGCCAGAAGCTGTATCTCCTACGAG. Protein sequence: CARSCISYE. The full CDR3 is CARSCISYEQYF.